A single sample gave rise to the 24 T cell receptor beta chains below, sequenced in a study of breast tumors, draining lymph nodes, adjacent tissues. TCRdb fed the multiplex PCR reads into MiXCR, producing one record per CDR3 protein. The sample contains 150,000 to 200,000 distinct CDR3 sequences, approximately 33% of which appear only once. Breast cancer patients provided tissue from their axillary draining lymph nodes. Specimen: axillary lymph node tissue. The receptor set was obtained from a female donor with breast cancer. Some clones in this sample may be carry-over from other donors' samples.

In this sample, this clonotype turned up many times. V is TRBV4-1 and J is TRBJ2-7, with TRBD2 matching over 10 bases. J was trimmed by 2 bases and V by 0 bases; bases with no gene match: 4. The CDR3 contains 16 residues. CDR1 and CDR2 from the germline V gene are MGHRA and YSYEKL. The CDR3 coding sequence is TGCGCCAGCAGCCAAGAACCTAGCGGGGGAACCTACGAGCAGTACTTC. Its translation is CASSQEPSGGTYEQYF.

This clonotype was seen only a few times. The rearrangement uses TRBV6-2 or TRBV6-3 and TRBJ1-6; D unresolved. V lost 7 bases and J lost 6, with 19 bases in between. The CDR3 consists of 16 residues. CDR1 is MNHEY and CDR2 is SVGEGT in the germline V gene. As DNA, the CDR3 is TGTGCCAGCAACCGACTTATCCCATGGGGTAATTCACCCCTCCACTTT. Its translation is CASNRLIPWGNSPLHF.

This clonotype was recorded at least ten times. The chain links TRBV13 to TRBJ2-3; TRBD1 agrees at 12 bases. This CDR3 comprises 16 residues. The ends lost 5 bases at V and 7 bases at J; junction bases unmatched: 10. From germline, CDR1 is PRHDT and CDR2 FYEKMQ (reference sequence). The CDR3 nucleotides are TGTGCCAGCAGCGCCTTGTCGGGACAGGGGGCGCATACGCAGTATTTT. This sequence encodes CASSALSGQGAHTQYF.

The sample holds many counts of this clonotype. This chain links TRBV6-4 with TRBJ1-5; D gene ambiguous. The CDR3 is made up of 11 amino acids. With 4 bases removed from V and 7 bases from J, the gap between germline ends came to 5 bases. Germline V gene lookup returns CDR1 MRHNA and CDR2 SNTAGT. The CDR3 DNA sequence: TGTGCCAGCAGTGGGGAACAGCCCCAGCATTTT. This translates into CASSGEQPQHF.

This clonotype was detected many times. As DNA, the CDR3 is TGTGCCAGCAGTGAAGGAAGGGGGGGGCTCGGGAACACCGGGGAGCTGTTTTTT. Its protein is CASSEGRGGLGNTGELFF. The chain is built from TRBV2 and TRBJ2-2; D may be TRBD2 (7 bases). Trimming pared 1 base from V and 1 base from J, leaving 16 bases between. The germline V gene encodes CDR1 SNHLY and CDR2 FYNNEI. This CDR3 has 18 amino acids.

Concerning this clonotype itself: Since a much larger clone is just one base distant, this may be a read error. The chain is built from TRBV20-1 and TRBJ2-5; D gene uncertain. This CDR3 has 11 residues. Germline CDR1 is DFQATT and CDR2 is SNEGSKA (reference sequence). The CDR3 sequence: CSAPAQEAQSF. CDR3 nucleotides: TGCAGTGCTCCTGCCCAAGAGGCCCAGTCCTTC.

This clonotype was seen a handful of times. The chain combines TRBV13 with TRBJ1-3; 8 bases are a match to TRBD1. Germline CDR1 and CDR2: PRHDT and FYEKMQ (reference sequence). V dropped 0 bases and J dropped 8; count of bases not matched to a gene: 18. The length of the CDR3 is 19 residues. The CDR3 DNA follows: TGTGCCAGCAGCTTAGGGACAGGGGTCCCCTTGAACTATGGCTACACCATATATTTT. Amino acids: CASSLGTGVPLNYGYTIYF.

This clonotype was detected ten times or more. The CDR3 DNA follows: TGTGCCAGCAGCTCGGCTAGCGGGAGTGTTTATGAGCAGTTCTTC. It translates to CASSSASGSVYEQFF. This chain joins TRBV11-3 and TRBJ2-1, with TRBD2 matching 10 bases. Unmatched junction bases numbered 8, after V lost 4 bases and J lost 8 bases. Germline lookup yields CDR1 SGHNT and CDR2 YENEEA. This CDR3 contains 15 residues.

The chain links TRBV7-9 to TRBJ1-2; D is unresolved. CDR1 is SEHNR, CDR2 FQNEAQ, per germline (reference sequence). V lost 5 bases and J 5 bases, leaving 15 bases between the germline ends. This CDR3 region has 14 residues. The CDR3 DNA reads as TGTGCCAGCAGCCCGGCGGGAGAACTTTATGGCTACACCTTC. This sequence encodes CASSPAGELYGYTF.

This clonotype was detected many times. V usage is TRBV5-4 and J usage is TRBJ2-7, with 10 bases identical to TRBD2. The germline V gene encodes CDR1 SGHNT and CDR2 YYREEE (reference sequence). Germline trimming cut 0 bases from V and 7 bases from J; bases unmatched to any gene: 7. The CDR3 is made up of 15 amino acids. The CDR3 protein is CASSLVLAGAGEQYF. In DNA form, the CDR3 reads TGTGCCAGCAGCTTGGTGCTAGCGGGAGCGGGGGAGCAGTACTTC.

Ten or more counts support this clonotype. The chain links TRBV20-1 to TRBJ1-6, with D hard to call. The CDR3 length is 11 residues. CDR1 DFQATT and CDR2 SNEGSKA come from the germline V gene (reference sequence). V was cut by 0 bases and J by 16 bases, with 10 bases left in between. CDR3 sequence: CSAREVGHLHF. The CDR3 DNA follows: TGCAGTGCTAGAGAAGTCGGTCATCTCCACTTT.

V gene TRBV7-9 combines with J gene TRBJ2-1; D is possibly TRBD1 (7 bases). The CDR3 contains 16 residues. The ends were cut back, 4 bases at V and 7 bases at J, with 20 bases in the middle. Germline V lookup: CDR1 SEHNR, CDR2 FQNEAQ (reference sequence). CDR3 region: CASSSGQLRGVNEQFF. The DNA for the CDR3 is TGTGCCAGCAGCTCGGGACAGCTCAGGGGGGTTAATGAGCAGTTCTTC.

The chain uses TRBV30 and TRBJ2-3, with 13 bases aligning to TRBD2. The CDR3 contains 17 residues. The germline gives CDR1 GTSNPN, CDR2 SVGIG (reference sequence). V trimming: 4 bases; J trimming: 4 bases; junction bases outside the gene matches: 11. The CDR3 nucleotides read TGTGCCTGGAACTCCGCAAGGACTAGCGGGAGCCCAGATACGCAGTATTTT. It translates to CAWNSARTSGSPDTQYF.

A word on this clonotype: Since a much larger clone is just one base distant, this may be a read error. This chain links TRBV20-1 with TRBJ2-7; possible D gene TRBD2, 5 bases. Per the germline V gene, CDR1 is DFQATT and CDR2 is SNEGSKA (reference sequence). The CDR3 sequence is 12 residues long. CDR3 loop: CSAISGSYEPYF. CDR3 DNA sequence: TGCAGTGCCATAAGTGGGAGTTACGAGCCGTACTTC.

This clonotype came up many times. The chain carries TRBV7-8 and TRBJ1-4; D might be TRBD1 (6 bases). Trimming stripped 1 base from V and 8 bases from J, with 11 bases between. CDR3 length equals 14 residues. Looked up from germline, CDR1 is SGHVS and CDR2 is FQNEAQ. CDR3 DNA sequence: TGTGCCAGCAGCTTAGAGGGGGTTAGGGAAAAACTGTTTTTT. This encodes CASSLEGVREKLFF.

This clonotype appeared many times. V is TRBV7-9 and J is TRBJ2-1; D is unresolved. In germline, CDR1 is SEHNR, CDR2 FQNEAQ (reference sequence). V lost 3 bases, J lost 8 bases, and 17 bases lay in between. The CDR3 contains 15 residues. CDR3 in amino acids: CASSFVTPALYEQFF. CDR3 coding DNA: TGTGCCAGCAGCTTTGTAACACCGGCCTTGTATGAGCAGTTCTTC.

This clonotype was seen a handful of times. One base away lies a much larger clone, so this may be a sequencing read error. This chain links TRBV20-1 with TRBJ2-7; TRBD2 aligns across 11 bases. The V gene's germline CDR1 is DFQATT and CDR2 SNEGSKA (reference sequence). The CDR3 covers 15 residues. Trimming removed 0 bases from V and 2 bases from J; junction bases left unmatched: 3. The CDR3 sequence is CSARDSTSGAYEQYF. In DNA, the CDR3 is TGCAGTGCTAGAGATTCGACTAGCGGGGCCTACGAGCAGTACTTC.

This clonotype was seen at least ten times. The V call is TRBV7-9, the J call TRBJ1-5; a weak D match, TRBD1 (5 bases). Germline values: CDR1 SEHNR, CDR2 FQNEAQ (reference sequence). The ends were cut back, 3 bases at V and 0 bases at J, with 6 bases in the middle. The CDR3 runs to 14 residues. CDR3 amino acids: CASSLTDSNQPQHF. CDR3 bases: TGTGCCAGCAGCTTGACAGATAGCAATCAGCCCCAGCATTTT.

There are many counts of this clonotype. The J gene is TRBJ2-7, the V gene TRBV27; D is perhaps TRBD1 or TRBD2 (5 bases each). This CDR3 is 14 amino acids long. Per germline, CDR1 MNHEY and CDR2 SMNVEV (reference sequence). Trimming removed 5 bases from V and 5 bases from J, with 16 bases in between. The CDR3: CASSQPEGRHEQYF. CDR3 nucleotides: TGTGCCAGCAGTCAACCCGAGGGACGGCACGAGCAGTACTTC.

The sample holds a few counts of this clonotype. The rearrangement links TRBV11-2 to TRBJ2-2, with 9 nucleotides matching TRBD2. In germline, CDR1 is SGHAT, CDR2 FQNNGV. The CDR3 contains 19 residues. V gave up 3 bases and J gave up 0 bases; unmatched junction bases: 11. This CDR3 is CASSLLGLATYANTGELFF. The DNA for the CDR3 is TGTGCCAGCAGCTTGTTGGGACTAGCTACATACGCGAACACCGGGGAGCTGTTTTTT.

V and J are TRBV27 and TRBJ2-1; 14 nucleotides match TRBD2. The CDR3 consists of 16 residues. Unmatched junction bases numbered 11, after V lost 4 bases and J lost 12 bases. Germline V gene sequence: CDR1 MNHEY, CDR2 SMNVEV (reference sequence). CDR3 loop: CASSSRLAGGTDTQFF. The DNA for the CDR3 is TGTGCCAGCAGTTCCCGACTAGCGGGGGGGACAGATACGCAGTTCTTC.

A word on this clonotype: One end of the junction does not line up with germline, which may come from a read error. DNA of the CDR3: TGTGCCAGCAGCGGGGGCCGGGTGGGCCAAGAGACCCAGCACTTC. It encodes CASSGGRVGQETQHF. The V and J genes are TRBV7-9 and TRBJ2-5; D possibly corresponds to TRBD1 (6 bases). The germline gives CDR1 SEHNR, CDR2 FQNEAQ (reference sequence). The CDR3 has 15 amino acids.

In this sample, this clonotype turned up a few times. Being one base from a much bigger clone, this may be a read error. DNA for the CDR3: TGCAGTGCTCTAGCGGGAAGCTCCTACACTGAGCAGTTCTTC. Protein: CSALAGSSYTEQFF. The rearrangement joins TRBV20-1 to TRBJ2-1, with TRBD2 identical over 9 bases. In germline, CDR1 is DFQATT, CDR2 SNEGSKA (reference sequence). This CDR3 is built from 14 residues.

V is TRBV29-1 and J is TRBJ2-7, with TRBD1 identical over 7 bases. Germline lookup yields CDR1 SQVTM and CDR2 ANQGSEA. The trim removed 6 bases at V and 6 bases at J, leaving 8 bases unmatched. The CDR3 is made up of 12 amino acids. CDR3 protein: CSVERGGGEQYF. The CDR3 bases are TGCAGCGTCGAGAGAGGGGGCGGCGAGCAGTACTTC.